What follows describes a single T cell receptor beta chain. Per the authors' pipeline: Amplification of reference gene primers provided the estimated nucleated cell counts. Assay used: immunoSEQ multiplex PCR; TCRdb lists only in-frame clones, some missing. Clone size and the V and J calls come from that table; the DNA yielded D and trimming. The profile covers under 120,000 clones, with 69% appearing a single time and about 6.5% taken by the ten largest. V lost 5 bases and J lost 0, with 11 bases in between. The CDR3 has 14 amino acids. CDR1 SGHVS and CDR2 FQNEAQ come from the germline V gene. This sample was included in a study of blood T cell repertoires in COVID-19. Whole-study context: Italy, Spain and the United States were the sources of the convalescent and acute COVID-19 samples. The cDNA or gDNA used as material had been derived from T cells, B-cell-depleted T cells, or PBMCs.

The sequence was collected from an older man with acute or convalescent COVID-19. Material: peripheral blood. The rearrangement links TRBV7-8 to TRBJ2-7; D may be TRBD1 (6 bases). DNA of the CDR3: TGTGCCAGCAGCCACAGGGAGAGCTCCTACGAGCAGTACTTC. It codes for CASSHRESSYEQYF.